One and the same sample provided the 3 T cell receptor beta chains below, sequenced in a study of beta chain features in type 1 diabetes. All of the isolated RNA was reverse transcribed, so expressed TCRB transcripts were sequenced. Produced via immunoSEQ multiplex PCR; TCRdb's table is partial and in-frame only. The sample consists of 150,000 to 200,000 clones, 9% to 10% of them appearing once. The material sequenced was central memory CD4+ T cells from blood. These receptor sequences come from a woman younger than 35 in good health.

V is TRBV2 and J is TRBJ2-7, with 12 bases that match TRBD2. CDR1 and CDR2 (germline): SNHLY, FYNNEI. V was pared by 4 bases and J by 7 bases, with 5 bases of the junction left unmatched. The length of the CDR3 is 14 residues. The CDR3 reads CASSVGTSGREQYF. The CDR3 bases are TGTGCCAGCAGTGTAGGGACTAGCGGGCGGGAGCAGTACTTC.

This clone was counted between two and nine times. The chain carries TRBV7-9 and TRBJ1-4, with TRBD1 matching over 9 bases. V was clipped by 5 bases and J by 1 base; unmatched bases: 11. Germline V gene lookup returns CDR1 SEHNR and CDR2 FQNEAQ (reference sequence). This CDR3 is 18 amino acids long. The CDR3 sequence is CASSRRDRAVGTNEKLFF. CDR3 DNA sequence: TGTGCCAGCAGCCGTCGGGACAGGGCGGTTGGAACTAATGAAAAACTGTTTTTT.

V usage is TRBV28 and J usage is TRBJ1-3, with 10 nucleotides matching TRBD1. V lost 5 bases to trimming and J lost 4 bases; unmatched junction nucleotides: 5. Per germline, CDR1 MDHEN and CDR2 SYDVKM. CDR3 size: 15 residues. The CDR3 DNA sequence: TGTGCCAGCAGTCCCGGGGGACAGGGGGGAAACACCATATATTTT. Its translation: CASSPGGQGGNTIYF.